The source of this T cell receptor beta chain is a study of cytomegalovirus exposure and HLA in healthy donors. This PCR relied on a set of 60 Vbeta primers and 13 Jbeta primers. Libraries were prepared by immunoSEQ multiplex PCR; TCRdb keeps only in-frame clonotypes and omits some of them. The profile shows 140,000 to 150,000 clones, nearly 80% of them singletons. Turning to this clone: Its antigen is still unknown.

Study-level points and caveats: Reportedly, a later analysis found an Asian-associated ancestry cluster had fewer N-insertions than the roughly 700-donor mean.

CDR3 size: 14 residues. Per germline, CDR1 LNHDA and CDR2 SQIVND (reference sequence). The junction had 7 bases not matched to a gene; V was cut back by 6 bases and J by 3 bases. The rearrangement links TRBV19 to TRBJ2-7; 8 bases align to TRBD2. This receptor was taken from a man aged 35-49 years in good health and CMV-seropositive. Sequenced sample: PBMCs. The CDR3 loop reads CASSGRARNYEQYF. The CDR3 bases are TGTGCCAGTAGCGGGAGGGCCAGAAACTACGAGCAGTACTTC.